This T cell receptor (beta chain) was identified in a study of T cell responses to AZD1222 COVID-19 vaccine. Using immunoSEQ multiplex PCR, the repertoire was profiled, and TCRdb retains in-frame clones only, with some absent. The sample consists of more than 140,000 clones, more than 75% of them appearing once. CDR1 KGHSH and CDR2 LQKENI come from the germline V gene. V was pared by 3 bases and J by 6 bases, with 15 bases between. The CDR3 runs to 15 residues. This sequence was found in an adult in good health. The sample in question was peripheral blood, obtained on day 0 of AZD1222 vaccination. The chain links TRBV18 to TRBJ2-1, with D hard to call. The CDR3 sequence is CASSPGLDASNEQFF. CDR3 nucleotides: TGTGCCAGCTCACCGGGGTTAGACGCCAGCAATGAGCAGTTCTTC.